This T cell receptor (beta chain) was profiled in a study of OX40 agonist ivuxolimab in advanced cancers. Study as a whole: Across the patients, intravenous ivuxolimab was delivered every 2 weeks at 0.01 to 10 mg/kg. Three dose-escalation patients had partial responses: one with hepatocellular carcinoma and two with cutaneous melanoma. Study-wide results and limits: Patients who responded partially at 0.1-3.0 mg/kg showed clonal expansion ranking among the lowest. Normalized T-cell clonal expansion was also low in a subset of nonresponders.

The protocol was immunoSEQ multiplex PCR, while the TCRdb copy is restricted to in-frame clones and leaves out a portion. The sample contains around 100,000 clones, roughly 89% of which appear only once. A word on this clone: As yet, its antigen is unknown.

Germline CDR1 reads MNHNY; CDR2 reads SVGAGI (reference sequence). V was pared by 9 bases and J by 1 base, with 5 bases of the junction left unmatched. The CDR3 is made up of 14 amino acids. The chain combines TRBV6-6 with TRBJ2-2; 7 bases are a match to TRBD1. Sequencing was performed on CD4+ or CD8+ T cells sorted from blood, taken in a trial of the OX40 agonist ivuxolimab. This clonotype was obtained from an adult with an advanced solid tumor such as melanoma, head and neck, liver or kidney cancer. The CDR3 DNA sequence: TGTGCCAGTTCCCGGACAGGGAACACCGGGGAGCTGTTTTTT. This encodes CASSRTGNTGELFF.